This is a list of T cell receptor beta chains from one sample in a study of shared clonotypes between healthy human individuals. Some clones are missing from TCRdb's copy, which holds only in-frame ones; the method was immunoSEQ multiplex PCR. The table shows 2 million to 3 million clones, with under 95% occurring only once. Input material: naive CD4+ T cells from PBMCs. The source is a man between 18 and 35 years old in good health. Some clones in this sample may be carry-over from other donors' samples. CDR3s include the opening cysteine and the closing phenylalanine or tryptophan. D genes are given only for firm matches. Size values are once, few and many counts, or a class for expanded clones, and some rows have none.

j_call cdr3_length d_call clone_size v_call cdr3_nt cdr3_aa
TRBJ1-2 13 NA NA TRBV4-1 TGCGCCAGCAGCCAAGACTCCAGGGGTGGCTACACCTTC CASSQDSRGGYTF
TRBJ2-5 15 TRBD2 NA TRBV11-3 TGTGCCAGCAGCTTAGGGACTAGCGGGAGAGAGACCCAGTACTTC CASSLGTSGRETQYF
TRBJ1-5 16 NA NA TRBV21-1 TGTGCCAGCAGCAAAGGAACAGGGTATAGCAATCAGCCCCAGCATTTT CASSKGTGYSNQPQHF
TRBJ2-1 15 TRBD1 NA TRBV10-3 TGTGCCATCAGTGCAGGGACAGGGTCCCTCAATGAGCAGTTCTTC CAISAGTGSLNEQFF
TRBJ2-7 16 NA NA TRBV9 TGTGCCAGCAGCGTAGCTCAGAGGGCCTTGATTGGAGAACAGTACTTC CASSVAQRALIGEQYF
TRBJ2-3 15 NA NA TRBV5-1 TGCGCCAGCAGCTTGCTCGGGTTTGGGGCAGATACGCAGTATTTT CASSLLGFGADTQYF
TRBJ2-5 17 NA NA TRBV28 TGTGCCAGCAGTTCATTCCGTCAGAACGGACAATGGGAGACCCAGTACTTC CASSSFRQNGQWETQYF
TRBJ2-1 13 TRBD1 NA TRBV29-1 TGCAGCGCGCCGGGACAGGGATACAATGAGCAGTTCTTC CSAPGQGYNEQFF
TRBJ2-3 15 NA NA TRBV9 TGTGCCAGCAGCGTCGAGTGGCAGCATGCAGATACGCAGTATTTT CASSVEWQHADTQYF
TRBJ2-7 15 NA NA TRBV9 TGTGCCAGCAGCGTAGAGGGGGGAGGGCCGTACGAGCAGTACTTC CASSVEGGGPYEQYF
TRBJ1-2 14 NA NA TRBV30 TGTGCCTGGAGTGTACGCTTCCGGGGCTATGGCTACACCTTC CAWSVRFRGYGYTF
TRBJ1-3 13 NA NA TRBV28 TGTGCCAGCAGACGGGGGCCGGGAAACACCATATATTTT CASRRGPGNTIYF
TRBJ1-1 14 NA NA TRBV4-3 TGCGCCAGCAGTAGGGGGGCAAAGGGCACTGAAGCTTTCTTT CASSRGAKGTEAFF
TRBJ2-5 15 TRBD1 once TRBV5-1 TGCGCCAGCAGCGATCCGACAGGGATGTTTGAGACCCAGTACTTC CASSDPTGMFETQYF
TRBJ2-5 13 NA NA TRBV18 TGTGCCAGCTCACCGGGACTGCAAGAGACCCAGTACTTC CASSPGLQETQYF
TRBJ2-2 16 TRBD2 NA TRBV18 TGTGCCAGCTCACCAACTAGCGGGAGTCACACCGGGGAGCTGTTTTTT CASSPTSGSHTGELFF
TRBJ2-7 14 TRBD2 NA TRBV19 TGTGCCAGTAGTATAGTGGGAGGGACCAACGAGCAGTACTTC CASSIVGGTNEQYF
TRBJ2-5 14 TRBD1 NA TRBV2 TGTGCCACCTCAGTGCAGGGGGCAGGAGAGACCCAGTACTTC CATSVQGAGETQYF
TRBJ2-7 15 TRBD1 NA TRBV5-6 TGTGCCAGCAGCTTCATAGGACAGGGGAGAGGCGAGCAGTACTTC CASSFIGQGRGEQYF
TRBJ1-1 14 NA NA TRBV7-3 TGTGCCAGCAGCCCTGCGTCGGGGAACACTGAAGCTTTCTTT CASSPASGNTEAFF
TRBJ1-2 14 NA NA TRBV5-1 TGCGCCAGCAGCTGGACAAAAGGGGACTATGGCTACACCTTC CASSWTKGDYGYTF
TRBJ2-7 13 NA NA TRBV9 TGTGCCAGCAGCGTAGTGTTGGGGGACGAGCAGTACTTC CASSVVLGDEQYF
TRBJ2-3 15 TRBD2 NA TRBV7-2 TGTGCCAGCAGCTGGCGGGAGGGCCGCACAGATACGCAGTATTTT CASSWREGRTDTQYF
TRBJ2-3 13 NA NA TRBV7-7 TGTGCCAGCAGCTCCCAGGGATCGGGTACGCAGTATTTT CASSSQGSGTQYF
TRBJ2-7 15 TRBD2 NA TRBV5-4 TGTGCCAGCAGTAAAGCGACTAGCGGGTATTACGAGCAGTACTTC CASSKATSGYYEQYF
TRBJ2-5 14 NA NA TRBV6-6 TGTGCCAGCAGTTACTCGGGGGGCCCTCAGACCCAGTACTTC CASSYSGGPQTQYF
TRBJ1-2 15 TRBD1 NA TRBV11-2 TGTGCCAGCAGCCCGAACAGGGGGCTTAACTATGGCTACACCTTC CASSPNRGLNYGYTF
TRBJ2-7 12 NA NA TRBV7-9 TGTGCCAGCAGCTTCTCAGGGCACGAGCAGTACTTC CASSFSGHEQYF
TRBJ2-7 15 TRBD1 NA TRBV7-9 TGTGCCAGCAGCTCCTACAGGGGGCATACCTACGAGCAGTACTTC CASSSYRGHTYEQYF
TRBJ2-1 15 NA NA TRBV27 TGTGCCAGCAGTTTATCTCTAGCGCTCTACAATGAGCAGTTCTTC CASSLSLALYNEQFF
TRBJ1-5 16 NA NA TRBV18 TGTGCCAGCTCACCAATTCGGGGGGCAGCAGATCAGCCCCAGCATTTT CASSPIRGAADQPQHF
TRBJ1-5 14 TRBD1 NA TRBV28 TGTGCCAGCAGAGCGGGACAGGGGATGCAGCCCCAGCATTTT CASRAGQGMQPQHF
TRBJ2-3 18 TRBD2 NA TRBV14 TGTGCCAGCAGCCAACGGACTAGCGGGAGGGCCCTCGCAGATACGCAGTATTTT CASSQRTSGRALADTQYF
TRBJ1-2 16 TRBD1 NA TRBV7-2 TGTGCCAGCAGCCCACAACTCGGGGAGGGGGCGGTTGGCTACACCTTC CASSPQLGEGAVGYTF